The 12 T cell receptor beta chains reported below all come from one sample, sequenced in a study of CD8 T cells in Susac syndrome. When the RNA was reverse transcribed, random hexamers were used with an input of 0.5 to 1 ug. TCRdb independently ran MiXCR on the immunoSEQ multiplex PCR reads; one entry per CDR3 protein. The sample has about 200,000 distinct CDR3 sequences; roughly 94% are singletons. The sequenced sample was CD4+ T cells from PBMCs. The receptors derive from a human donor in good health.

The rearrangement joins TRBV3-1 to TRBJ2-2, with D perhaps given as TRBD1 or TRBD2 (5 bases each). The CDR3 covers 17 residues. Looked up from germline, CDR1 is LGHDT and CDR2 is YNNKEL (reference sequence). With 0 bases removed from V and 1 base from J, the gap between germline ends came to 12 bases. CDR3: CASSQEYVGVNTGELFF. As DNA, the CDR3 is TGTGCCAGCAGCCAAGAGTACGTGGGGGTGAACACCGGGGAGCTGTTTTTT.

The gene calls are TRBV20-1 and TRBJ1-4; 7 bases match TRBD1. The CDR3 sequence is 13 residues long. Germline V lookup: CDR1 DFQATT, CDR2 SNEGSKA (reference sequence). The V and J ends lost 5 bases and 8 bases, in that order; junction bases with no gene match: 8. The CDR3 sequence is CSAGDRIVEKLFF. CDR3 sequence (DNA): TGCAGTGCTGGGGACAGAATCGTCGAAAAACTGTTTTTT.

The V call is TRBV5-4, the J call TRBJ1-2, with 12 bases lining up with TRBD1. The V gene's germline CDR1 is SGHNT and CDR2 YYREEE (reference sequence). The junction had 3 bases not matched to a gene; V was cut back by 5 bases and J by 7 bases. This CDR3 has 13 residues. In nucleotides, the CDR3 is TGTGCCAGCAGATGGGACAGGGGGCTTGGCTACACCTTC. Translation gives CASRWDRGLGYTF.

The chain combines TRBV9 with TRBJ2-1, with TRBD2 as a possible D gene (5 bases). This CDR3 comprises 15 residues. V dropped 4 bases and J dropped 3 bases, with 14 bases sitting between them. In germline, CDR1 is SGDLS, CDR2 YYNGEE. Here the CDR3 reads CASSPRTADYNEQFF. The CDR3 DNA reads as TGTGCCAGCAGCCCGAGGACTGCCGACTACAATGAGCAGTTCTTC.

This clonotype was observed once. The chain employs TRBV20-1 and TRBJ2-7; 8 nucleotides agree with TRBD2. Germline CDR1 and CDR2: DFQATT and SNEGSKA (reference sequence). CDR3 size: 14 residues. V was pared by 4 bases and J by 3 bases, with 8 bases of the junction left unmatched. As DNA, the CDR3 is TGCAGTGCTACTGGGGCGAGCGGGAGCTACGAGCAGTACGTC. Protein: CSATGASGSYEQYV.

The V and J genes are TRBV5-1 and TRBJ2-1, with TRBD2 matching over 7 bases. V trimming: 0 bases; J trimming: 9 bases; junction bases outside the gene matches: 12. CDR3 size: 16 residues. Germline CDR1 reads SGHRS; CDR2 reads YFSETQ. The DNA for the CDR3 is TGCGCCAGCAGCTTGGGGGAAGCGGGGCCTTATGGTGAGCAGTTCTTC. It translates to CASSLGEAGPYGEQFF.

The chain joins TRBV5-6 to TRBJ2-1; possible D gene TRBD1, 6 bases. The CDR3 length is 16 residues. Trimming took off 2 bases at V and 2 bases at J, with 14 bases between the two ends. Looked up from germline, CDR1 is SGHDT and CDR2 is YYEEEE. This CDR3 reads CASSLSGQFTYNEQFF. Written as DNA, the CDR3 is TGTGCCAGCAGCTTATCGGGACAATTCACCTACAATGAGCAGTTCTTC.

J is TRBJ1-1 and V is TRBV9, with D tentatively TRBD1 (5 bases). The CDR3 has 15 residues. The V gene lost 0 bases and the J gene lost 0 bases, with 9 bases spanning the gap. Germline loops: CDR1 SGDLS, CDR2 YYNGEE. CDR3 sequence reads: CASSVASGLNTEAFF. The CDR3 region has the DNA TGTGCCAGCAGCGTAGCTTCAGGGTTGAACACTGAAGCTTTCTTT.

The rearrangement uses TRBV27 and TRBJ2-7, with 16 bases matching TRBD2. The CDR3 consists of 16 residues. Germline CDR1 and CDR2: MNHEY and SMNVEV (reference sequence). V lost 8 bases and J lost 9; bases outside the gene matches: 13. CDR3 DNA sequence: TGTGCCAGCCGAACCGCGGGACTAGCGGGGGGGGGCCCGCAGTACTTC. Its protein product is CASRTAGLAGGGPQYF.

The chain uses TRBV5-4 and TRBJ1-6; D may be TRBD1 (5 bases). Trimming shortened V by 2 bases and J by 7 bases, and 10 bases separated the two germline ends. Germline V gene sequence: CDR1 SGHNT, CDR2 YYREEE (reference sequence). This CDR3 contains 14 residues. In nucleotides, the CDR3 is TGTGCCAGCAGCTTTGAGACAGTAAATTCACCCCTCCACTTT. Protein: CASSFETVNSPLHF.

The rearrangement joins TRBV2 to TRBJ2-2, with unresolved D. This CDR3 is 16 amino acids long. V lost 4 bases, J lost 5 bases, and 17 bases lay in between. Germline CDR1 SNHLY, CDR2 FYNNEI. The CDR3 reads CASSGFFSPETGELFF. The CDR3 coding sequence is TGTGCCAGCAGTGGATTTTTCAGTCCCGAAACCGGGGAGCTGTTTTTT. Together with reference TRBV2 and TRBJ2-2, the CDR3 gives the full variable domain: EPEVTQTPSHQVTQMGQEVILRCVPISNHLYFYWYRQILGQKVEFLVSFYNNEISEKSEIFDDQFSVERPDGSNFTLKIRSTKLEDSAMYFCASSGFFSPETGELFFGEGSRLTVL.

J is TRBJ1-5 and V is TRBV15, with 8 bases identical to TRBD1. V was pared by 0 bases and J by 6 bases, with 7 bases of the junction left unmatched. Germline-derived CDR1 and CDR2 are LNHNV and YYDKDF (reference sequence). The CDR3 extends over 16 amino acids. For the CDR3, the DNA is TGTGCCACCAGCAGAGACCTACAGGGGGTTGGTCAGCCCCAGCATTTT. Protein: CATSRDLQGVGQPQHF.